This T cell receptor beta chain was recovered during a study of shared clonotypes between healthy human individuals. Overall study results and limits: The study sampled only blood, and tissue repertoires likely differ.

This clone was seen a few times. The antigen is unknown. Trimming pared 0 bases from V and 5 bases from J, leaving 14 bases between. CDR3 length equals 15 residues. The V gene's germline CDR1 is GTSNPN and CDR2 SVGIG (reference sequence). Generated by immunoSEQ multiplex PCR, the TCRdb table keeps only in-frame clones and is missing some. The table lists about 2.3 million clones, approximately 93% of them singletons. Sequenced: naive CD4+ T cells from PBMCs. The sample's subset: CD45RA+ positively selected. The sequence came from a man aged 18 to 35 in good health. Some clones in this sample may be carry-over from other donors' samples. The chain is built from TRBV30 and TRBJ1-5; D is perhaps TRBD1 (6 bases). The CDR3 reads CAWSVSWGLDQPQHF. The CDR3 nucleotides read TGTGCCTGGAGTGTAAGTTGGGGGCTCGATCAGCCCCAGCATTTT. Looking up the rest from reference TRBV30 and TRBJ1-5 gives the full variable domain: SQTIHQWPATLVQPVGSPLSLECTVEGTSNPNLYWYRQAAGRGLQLLFYSVGIGQISSEVPQNLSASRPQDRQFILSSKKLLLSDSGFYLCAWSVSWGLDQPQHFGDGTRLSIL.